The 15 T cell receptor beta chains below were found in one sample sequenced in a study of blood T cell repertoires in COVID-19. Using immunoSEQ multiplex PCR, the repertoire was profiled, and TCRdb retains in-frame clones only, with some absent. Here the sample spans roughly 100,000 clones, roughly 84% being singletons. Sequencing used peripheral blood. These receptors all come from a human donor in a cohort sampled during active COVID-19.

The chain couples TRBV10-2 to TRBJ1-4, with D unclear. Per germline, CDR1 WSHSY and CDR2 SAAADI. The ends were cut back, 7 bases at V and 0 bases at J, with 6 bases in the middle. The CDR3 is 13 amino acids. The DNA for the CDR3 is TGCGCCAGCACCCATGCAACTAATGAAAAACTGTTTTTT. It translates to CASTHATNEKLFF.

As DNA, the CDR3 is TGTGCCAGCAGCTTAGAGACTCGGAGGGCTGAAGCTTTCTTT. It yields the protein CASSLETRRAEAFF. The J gene is TRBJ1-1, the V gene TRBV13, with no clear D. V was cut by 1 base and J by 6 bases, with 12 bases left in between. Germline CDR1 PRHDT, CDR2 FYEKMQ (reference sequence). There are 14 residues in the CDR3.

This chain connects TRBV14 to TRBJ1-2; no definite D call. CDR1 and CDR2 (germline): SGHDN, FVKESK. Trimming pared 4 bases from V and 4 bases from J, leaving 16 bases between. The length of the CDR3 is 15 residues. The CDR3 region has the DNA TGTGCCAGCAGCCCCTCGTTGGGGAGATCCTATGGCTACACCTTC. Translating it yields CASSPSLGRSYGYTF.

This chain joins TRBV13 and TRBJ2-5; tentatively, D is TRBD1 (7 bases). CDR1 and CDR2 (germline): PRHDT, FYEKMQ (reference sequence). The CDR3 contains 14 residues. Trimming stripped 5 bases from V and 2 bases from J, with 12 bases between. The CDR3 region has the DNA TGTGCCAGCAGCCGTCAGGGGGGACAAGAGACCCAGTACTTC. This gives the protein CASSRQGGQETQYF.

The chain joins TRBV12-3 or TRBV12-4 to TRBJ2-1; D unclear. CDR3 length: 12 residues. The V and J ends lost 3 bases and 7 bases respectively, with 7 bases between them. CDR3 coding DNA: TGTGCCAGCAGTTTTTTGAGTAATGAGCAGTTCTTC. As protein: CASSFLSNEQFF.

The rearrangement links TRBV5-1 to TRBJ2-5; 11 bases fit TRBD2. V was clipped by 0 bases and J by 4 bases; unmatched bases: 5. The CDR3 loop spans 16 amino acids. Germline CDR1 is SGHRS and CDR2 is YFSETQ. The CDR3 DNA reads as TGCGCCAGCAGCTTGGCCTCGACTAGCGGGATAGAGACCCAGTACTTC. Encoded protein: CASSLASTSGIETQYF.

V gene TRBV19 combines with J gene TRBJ2-3, with D tentatively TRBD1 (5 bases). The CDR3 totals 15 residues. Germline loops: CDR1 LNHDA, CDR2 SQIVND (reference sequence). Trimming cost V 2 bases and J 5 bases, with 14 bases left between them. The CDR3 sequence is CASSIFQGSIDTQYF. CDR3 nucleotides: TGTGCCAGTAGTATATTCCAGGGTTCCATAGATACGCAGTATTTT. Full variable domain (missing parts from reference TRBV19 and TRBJ2-3): DGGITQSPKYLFRKEGQNVTLSCEQNLNHDAMYWYRQDPGQGLRLIYYSQIVNDFQKGDIAEGYSVSREKKESFPLTVTSAQKNPTAFYLCASSIFQGSIDTQYFGPGTRLTVL.

The chain recombines TRBV5-5 with TRBJ2-7; D is unresolved. The CDR3 contains 16 residues. Trimming shortened V by 2 bases and J by 2 bases, and 17 bases separated the two germline ends. Germline CDR1 reads SGHKS; CDR2 reads YYEKEE (reference sequence). The CDR3 region has the DNA TGTGCCAGCAGCTTAACCCCCTTACTCAAAGCCTACGAGCAGTACTTC. As protein: CASSLTPLLKAYEQYF.

The V call is TRBV5-1, the J call TRBJ2-3, with TRBD2 identical over 8 bases. This CDR3 is built from 15 residues. Germline V gene sequence: CDR1 SGHRS, CDR2 YFSETQ. V shed 4 bases and J 1 base; nucleotides not matched to a gene: 5. The chain's CDR3 is CASSSSGEGTDTQYF. The CDR3 coding sequence is TGCGCCAGCAGCAGTAGCGGGGAGGGCACAGATACGCAGTATTTT. The full variable domain, in which reference TRBV5-1 and TRBJ2-3 provide the parts outside the CDR3, is KAGVTQTPRYLIKTRGQQVTLSCSPISGHRSVSWYQQTPGQGLQFLFEYFSETQRNKGNFPGRFSGRQFSNSRSEMNVSTLELGDSALYLCASSSSGEGTDTQYFGPGTRLTVL.

The J gene is TRBJ1-5, the V gene TRBV25-1, with no clear D. CDR3 length: 17 amino acids. Germline V lookup: CDR1 MGHDK, CDR2 SYGVNS. V was shortened by 1 base and J by 2 bases, with 15 bases between the two germline ends. The CDR3 DNA is TGTGCCAGCAGTGAATGGGAGGACCAAATAGGCAATCAGCCCCAGCATTTT. This sequence encodes CASSEWEDQIGNQPQHF.

The V call is TRBV19, the J call TRBJ1-3, with unresolved D. The CDR3 extends over 15 amino acids. V shed 6 bases and J shed 4 bases, with 16 bases lying between them. Germline V gene lookup returns CDR1 LNHDA and CDR2 SQIVND (reference sequence). CDR3 coding DNA: TGTGCCAGTAGCGCTCTCGGTACCCCGGGAAACACCATATATTTT. It is translated as CASSALGTPGNTIYF.

The chain carries TRBV6-5 and TRBJ2-2; TRBD1 agrees at 7 bases. V was pared by 0 bases and J by 6 bases, with 4 bases of the junction left unmatched. Germline-derived CDR1 and CDR2 are MNHEY and SVGAGI. There are 15 residues in the CDR3. The CDR3 loop reads CASSYSTQGSGELFF. CDR3 DNA sequence: TGTGCCAGCAGTTACTCGACACAGGGGTCCGGGGAGCTGTTTTTT.

The V gene is TRBV11-2, the J gene TRBJ1-1; D is perhaps TRBD1 (5 bases). CDR1 and CDR2 (germline): SGHAT, FQNNGV. The V end lost 3 bases, the J end lost 8 bases, and 10 bases lay between the germline ends. This CDR3 region has 12 residues. As DNA, the CDR3 is TGTGCCAGCAGCTTCCGCAGGGAAGAAGCTTTCTTT. Translation gives CASSFRREEAFF.

V is TRBV10-3 and J is TRBJ1-2; D is possibly TRBD1 (6 bases). Germline CDR1 and CDR2: ENHRY and SYGVKD. This CDR3 is 15 amino acids long. Trimming pared 10 bases from V and 0 bases from J, leaving 18 bases between. The CDR3 region is CATVSTGPPNYGYTF. DNA of the CDR3: TGTGCCACCGTGTCTACAGGGCCCCCTAACTATGGCTACACCTTC.

The chain joins TRBV13 to TRBJ2-7; TRBD1 matches at 7 bases. CDR1 and CDR2 from the germline V gene are PRHDT and FYEKMQ (reference sequence). V was clipped by 4 bases and J by 2 bases; unmatched bases: 5. This CDR3 spans 14 amino acids. The CDR3 loop reads CASSSTGRPYEQYF. In DNA form, the CDR3 reads TGTGCCAGCAGCTCGACAGGGCGCCCCTACGAGCAGTACTTC.